The 10 T cell receptor beta chains given below trace back to one sample, sequenced in a study of monozygotic twins with cystic fibrosis. Assay used: immunoSEQ multiplex PCR; TCRdb lists only in-frame clones, some missing. The sample lists more than 15,000 clones, about 90% occurring once. Material for sequencing was blood. These receptors were obtained from a girl aged 2-10 years with cystic fibrosis.

Only one count was recorded for this clone. The chain carries TRBV4-3 and TRBJ1-3; D gene ambiguous. The CDR3 has 16 residues. The V end was cut by 1 base, the J end by 8 bases, with 18 bases between. Germline CDR1 reads LGHNA; CDR2 reads YSLEER. The CDR3 nucleotides are TGCGCCAGCAGCCAAGCTGGCCATATCGGGGTGGACACCATATATTTT. As protein: CASSQAGHIGVDTIYF.

The genes are TRBV7-9 and TRBJ1-3; 7 bases are shared with TRBD1. Germline CDR1 reads SEHNR; CDR2 reads FQNEAQ (reference sequence). The J segment lost 0 bases and the V segment lost 6 bases, leaving 8 bases of the junction unmatched. The CDR3 consists of 16 residues. CDR3 sequence (DNA): TGTGCCAGCAGTTTGGGACAGTCTCACTCTGGAAACACCATATATTTT. As protein: CASSLGQSHSGNTIYF.

The chain couples TRBV28 to TRBJ2-1; 12 bases line up with TRBD2. V shed 5 bases, J shed 5 bases, and the junction held 1 base outside the gene matches. Germline lookup yields CDR1 MDHEN and CDR2 SYDVKM. The length of the CDR3 is 14 residues. This CDR3 is CASSRLAGDNEQFF. CDR3 sequence (DNA): TGTGCCAGCAGTAGACTAGCGGGGGACAATGAGCAGTTCTTC.

The V call is TRBV30, the J call TRBJ1-1, with 7 bases fitting TRBD1. V gave up 2 bases and J gave up 7 bases; unmatched junction bases: 19. Germline V gene sequence: CDR1 GTSNPN, CDR2 SVGIG (reference sequence). The length of the CDR3 is 17 residues. The CDR3 DNA reads as TGTGCCTGGAGTCGGAAGGACAGGCGAACAGGTCCCTTTGAAGCTTTCTTT. Protein: CAWSRKDRRTGPFEAFF.

This CDR3 is CASSNRGGATEAFF. In DNA, the CDR3 is TGTGCCAGCAGCAATAGAGGGGGCGCCACTGAAGCTTTCTTT. The V call is TRBV4-2, the J call TRBJ1-1, with 7 bases lining up with TRBD1. V dropped 5 bases and J dropped 4; count of bases not matched to a gene: 7. This CDR3 has 14 amino acids. CDR1 is LGHNA, CDR2 YNFKEQ, per germline.

This rearrangement joins TRBV11-2 to TRBJ2-1, with D perhaps matching TRBD1 (5 bases). The ends were cut back, 4 bases at V and 5 bases at J, with 9 bases in the middle. CDR3 length: 13 residues. Germline CDR1 and CDR2: SGHAT and FQNNGV. For the CDR3, the DNA is TGTGCCAGCAGCTGGGGCATAAACAATGAGCAGTTCTTC. As protein: CASSWGINNEQFF.

This chain joins TRBV15 and TRBJ2-1; D possibly corresponds to TRBD1 (5 bases). The length of the CDR3 is 16 residues. Looked up from germline, CDR1 is LNHNV and CDR2 is YYDKDF (reference sequence). Trimming stripped 0 bases from V and 7 bases from J, with 16 bases between. The CDR3, as DNA: TGTGCCACCAGCAGAGATCCTCAGGGTCTGGGAAATGAGCAGTTCTTC. Protein product: CATSRDPQGLGNEQFF.

The gene calls are TRBV19 and TRBJ2-1; D is ambiguous. V lost 8 bases, J lost 7 bases, and 9 bases lay in between. Germline V lookup: CDR1 LNHDA, CDR2 SQIVND (reference sequence). The CDR3 is 11 residues long. This CDR3 is CASSWVNEQFF. DNA of the CDR3: TGTGCCAGTTCGTGGGTTAATGAGCAGTTCTTC.

The rearrangement links TRBV25-1 to TRBJ1-5, with 8 bases matching TRBD1. V trimming: 7 bases; J trimming: 7 bases; junction bases outside the gene matches: 9. The germline gives CDR1 MGHDK, CDR2 SYGVNS. CDR3 size: 14 residues. The CDR3 DNA reads TGTGCCAGCACCTGGGACAGGACGAAACAGCCCCAGCATTTT. Protein sequence: CASTWDRTKQPQHF.

The CDR3 DNA is TGTGCCTCCTACCCGGGACCTCCCGACTATGGCTACACCTTC. Its translation is CASYPGPPDYGYTF. The rearrangement joins TRBV30 to TRBJ1-2; D possibly corresponds to TRBD1 (5 bases). Between the trimmed V and J ends, which lost 7 bases and 3 bases, there was a span of 18 bases. The length of the CDR3 is 14 residues. Germline CDR1 reads GTSNPN; CDR2 reads SVGIG (reference sequence).